This T cell receptor (beta chain) was sequenced during a study of T cell responses to AZD1222 COVID-19 vaccine. The study, taken as a whole, reports: Sampled repertoires all dated from after the peak T cell response. Nearly half of spike-specific TCRs reportedly target unmutated variant regions. Donors, mostly white British, included more females; clonal diversity was possibly underestimated.

Germline V gene lookup returns CDR1 KGHDR and CDR2 SFDVKD. The CDR3 is 15 residues long. V gave up 3 bases and J gave up 7 bases, with 15 bases separating them. To note about this clone: The antigen is undetermined.

Second-dose timings of about 4 or about 12 weeks were pooled. Profiling relied on immunoSEQ multiplex PCR, and the TCRdb table lists in-frame clones only, not all of them. The data show 90,000 to 130,000 clones, with 94% seen just once and about 3% held by the top ten. This TCR was sampled from an adult who received the AZD1222 COVID-19 vaccine. Sequences were derived from peripheral blood, sampled 28 days after the second AZD1222 dose. The chain is built from TRBV24-1 and TRBJ2-1; D gene ambiguous. The CDR3 nucleotides read TGTGCCACCAGTGATCCGACGACCAAAACGAATGAGCAGTTCTTC. It translates to CATSDPTTKTNEQFF.